This entry lists 2 T cell receptor beta chains sequenced from one sample in a study of regulatory T cells in long-lasting Graves disease. With iRepertoire HTBI primers and Arm-PCR of CDR3 regions, TCR beta libraries were built. One entry per CDR3 protein, called by TCRdb with MiXCR from the multiplex PCR reads. The sample contains under 400,000 distinct CDR3 sequences, about a sixth of which appear only once. This sample's time point: newly diagnosed GD, antithyroid drugs for less than 3 months. The TCR library used RNA extracted from PBMCs. The same data also contributed to another study, on T cells in Graves' hyperthyroidism and ophthalmopathy.

The material was peripheral blood mononuclear cells (PBMCs), obtained at new diagnosis, from a patient treated with antithyroid drugs. These receptors were collected from a man aged 40-49 years with Graves disease.

The rearrangement uses TRBV28 and TRBJ1-2; D might be TRBD1 (5 bases). The germline V gene has CDR1 MDHEN and CDR2 SYDVKM. V gave up 10 bases and J gave up 4 bases, with 19 bases separating them. The CDR3 sequence is 14 residues long. The chain's CDR3 is CAIAEPGVLYGYTF. CDR3 in DNA: TGTGCCATCGCAGAGCCGGGGGTCCTCTATGGCTACACCTTC.

Note on this clonotype: A read error may account for a junction end that differs from germline. V is TRBV6-1 and J is TRBJ2-7; D perhaps matches TRBD2 (5 bases). The CDR3 is 14 amino acids. CDR1 and CDR2 (germline): MNHNS, SASEGT. The CDR3 DNA reads as TGTGCCAGCAGAGAAGCGGCTACCTCCTACGAGCAGTACTTC. Translation: CASREAATSYEQYF.